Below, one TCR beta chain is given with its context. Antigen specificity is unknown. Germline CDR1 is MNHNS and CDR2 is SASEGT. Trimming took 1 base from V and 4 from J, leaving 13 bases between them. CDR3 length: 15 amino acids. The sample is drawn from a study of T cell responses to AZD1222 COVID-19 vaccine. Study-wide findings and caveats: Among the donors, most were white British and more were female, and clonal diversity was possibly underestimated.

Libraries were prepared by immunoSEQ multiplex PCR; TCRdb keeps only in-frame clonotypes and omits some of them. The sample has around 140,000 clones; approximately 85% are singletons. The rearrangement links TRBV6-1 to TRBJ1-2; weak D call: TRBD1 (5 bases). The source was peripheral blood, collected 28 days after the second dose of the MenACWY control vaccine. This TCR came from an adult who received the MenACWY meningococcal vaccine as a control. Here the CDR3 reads CASSEGGAVGYGYTF. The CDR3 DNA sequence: TGTGCCAGCAGTGAAGGAGGGGCCGTTGGCTATGGCTACACCTTC.